A single sample gave rise to the 11 T cell receptor beta chains below, sequenced in a study of identical twins. TCRdb re-derived calls from the 5' RACE reads in MiXCR, one entry per CDR3 protein. Of 700,000 or so distinct CDR3 sequences listed, under 9% are singletons. These data also featured in a second study, about yellow fever vaccine responses in identical twins.

What was sequenced was PBMCs. All receptors come from a woman between 18 and 29 years old in good health.

The rearrangement uses TRBV28 and TRBJ1-1, with TRBD1 as a possible D gene (5 bases). Germline CDR1 MDHEN, CDR2 SYDVKM. This CDR3 spans 13 amino acids. V shed 6 bases and J shed 0 bases, with 8 bases lying between them. The CDR3 region has the DNA TGTGCCAGCAGGGAGACAGTGAACACTGAAGCTTTCTTT. Its protein product is CASRETVNTEAFF.

The CDR3 is CATSDFSGANVLTF. CDR3 coding DNA: TGTGCCACCAGTGATTTCTCTGGGGCCAACGTCCTGACTTTC. This sequence joins TRBV24-1 and TRBJ2-6, with D unclear. CDR3 size: 14 residues. Germline CDR1 is KGHDR and CDR2 is SFDVKD. V lost 1 base and J lost 0, with 0 bases in between.

This clonotype was seen only a few times. The CDR3 sequence: CASRGTSTDTQYF. CDR3 sequence (DNA): TGTGCCAGCCGAGGGACTAGCACAGATACGCAGTATTTT. The chain carries TRBV12-3 or TRBV12-4 and TRBJ2-3; weak D call: TRBD2 (6 bases). This CDR3 is built from 13 residues. Trimming took 8 bases from V and 0 from J, leaving 9 bases between them.

The table lists this clonotype with a few counts. The chain uses TRBV7-8 and TRBJ2-1, with 7 nucleotides matching TRBD2. From germline, CDR1 is SGHVS and CDR2 FQNEAQ. The CDR3 is made up of 16 amino acids. Trimming cost V 5 bases and J 6 bases; bases outside gene matches: 13. The CDR3 bases are TGTGCCAGCAGCCCTCCTAGCGGTTTATTTTCCAATGAGCAGTTCTTC. Translating it yields CASSPPSGLFSNEQFF.

This chain connects TRBV12-3 or TRBV12-4 to TRBJ2-2, with 11 bases that match TRBD1. The CDR3 length is 17 residues. J lost 0 bases, V lost 6 bases, and 6 bases had no gene match. CDR3: CASSEGQGGPNTGELFF. The CDR3 DNA is TGTGCCAGCAGCGAGGGACAGGGGGGGCCGAACACCGGGGAGCTGTTTTTT.

This clonotype was found a few times. The chain employs TRBV29-1 and TRBJ1-3; possibly TRBD1 for D (5 bases). The CDR3 has 14 residues. Between the trimmed V and J ends, which lost 4 bases and 0 bases, there was a span of 10 bases. CDR1 and CDR2 from the germline V gene are SQVTM and ANQGSEA. In DNA form, the CDR3 reads TGCAGCGTTGCCTCGGACATCTCTGGAAACACCATATATTTT. It translates to CSVASDISGNTIYF.

The rearrangement links TRBV7-8 to TRBJ2-7, with TRBD1 identical over 11 bases. V shed 3 bases and J 1 base; nucleotides not matched to a gene: 5. This CDR3 is built from 16 residues. Per germline, CDR1 SGHVS and CDR2 FQNEAQ. The CDR3 nucleotides read TGTGCCAGCAGCTTCCCCGGGACAGGGGGGTCCTACGAGCAGTACTTC. Its translation is CASSFPGTGGSYEQYF.

The chain uses TRBV7-2 and TRBJ2-3; a possible D gene is TRBD2 (7 bases). CDR1 is SGHTA and CDR2 is FQGNSA in the germline V gene. The CDR3 extends over 15 amino acids. Deletions cut 5 bases from V and 2 bases from J, with 14 bases between. The CDR3 reads CASSRGGGDTDTQYF. The CDR3 coding sequence is TGTGCCAGCAGCAGGGGGGGAGGGGACACAGATACGCAGTATTTT.

J is TRBJ2-5 and V is TRBV28; D gene unclear. CDR1 MDHEN and CDR2 SYDVKM come from the germline V gene. V dropped 0 bases and J dropped 3 bases, with 8 bases sitting between them. The CDR3 is made up of 14 amino acids. The CDR3 loop is CASSLWAAEETQYF. DNA of the CDR3: TGTGCCAGCAGTTTATGGGCAGCCGAAGAGACCCAGTACTTC.

J is TRBJ2-7 and V is TRBV20-1, with a weak D call TRBD1 (9 bases). The V gene's germline CDR1 is DFQATT and CDR2 SNEGSKA (reference sequence). The CDR3 covers 17 residues. V dropped 4 bases and J dropped 6 bases, with 28 bases sitting between them. The CDR3 nucleotides are TGCAGTGCTACCTATAACTCAGGACAGGGGACTAGTCGCGAGCAGTACTTC. Translated: CSATYNSGQGTSREQYF.

The CDR3 DNA is TGCGCCAGCAGCCTCAGGGCGGGGGGTGGCAATGAGCAGTTCTTC. It yields the protein CASSLRAGGGNEQFF. The rearrangement links TRBV5-1 to TRBJ2-1; 8 bases fit TRBD2. The CDR3 loop spans 15 amino acids. V was clipped by 4 bases and J by 6 bases; unmatched bases: 9. Germline V lookup: CDR1 SGHRS, CDR2 YFSETQ.